This TCR beta chain was sequenced in a study of blood T cell repertoires in COVID-19. Study information: T cells, B-cell-depleted T cells, or PBMCs supplied cDNA or gDNA.

The CDR3 is 14 amino acids. The V end lost 0 bases, the J end lost 2 bases, and 7 bases lay between the germline ends. Germline lookup yields CDR1 LNHNV and CDR2 YYDKDF (reference sequence). This clone occurred once. Participant ages covered roughly 18 to 90 years across about 25 US areas. Participants reported their clinical history, and cohort assignment relied on those reports. The method was immunoSEQ multiplex PCR; TCRdb's version includes in-frame clones alone and lacks a portion of them. Found here are 150,000 to 200,000 clones, approximately 89% of them singletons; the top ten hold approximately 0.8%.

The source is a woman aged 18-29 years who had recovered from COVID-19. V gene TRBV15 combines with J gene TRBJ2-5; no definite D call. Input material: PBMCs or T cells enriched from blood (not recorded which). This CDR3 reads CATSRDLQQETQYF. Here the CDR3 DNA reads TGTGCCACCAGCAGAGATTTACAGCAAGAGACCCAGTACTTC. The variable domain in full, completed from reference TRBV15 and TRBJ2-5, reads DAMVIQNPRYQVTQFGKPVTLSCSQTLNHNVMYWYQQKSSQAPKLLFHYYDKDFNNEADTPDNFQSRRPNTSFCFLDIRSPGLGDTAMYLCATSRDLQQETQYFGPGTRLLVL.